This TCR beta chain was identified in a study of beta chain features in type 1 diabetes. General study findings and limits: The study left unresolved whether HLA type influences TCRB rearrangement. Moderate yet significant TCRB CDR3 shortening was seen in Type 1 diabetes patients in all four CD4+ subsets.

Germline loops: CDR1 SEHNR, CDR2 FQNEAQ (reference sequence). CDR3 length: 14 amino acids. V lost 3 bases to trimming and J lost 5 bases, with 11 bases between them. As to this clone: As yet, its antigen is unknown.

Every bit of the isolated RNA underwent reverse transcription, so sequencing read expressed TCRB transcripts. The table came from immunoSEQ multiplex PCR; TCRdb's copy has only in-frame clones and leaves some out. There are around 330,000 clones in the sample; more than 9.5% occur only once, and around 0.015% lies in the top ten. This sequence joins TRBV7-9 and TRBJ2-1, with D maybe TRBD1 (5 bases). The TCR sequence derives from a woman between 25 and 40 years old in good health. The sample taken for sequencing was naive CD4+ T cells from blood. CDR3: CASSFSAGNNEQFF. In nucleotides, the CDR3 is TGTGCCAGCAGCTTTAGTGCAGGGAACAATGAGCAGTTCTTC.